Presented here are 26 T cell receptor beta chains from one specimen sequenced in a study of shared clonotypes between healthy human individuals. TCRdb's table, derived via immunoSEQ multiplex PCR, lists solely in-frame clones and lacks some. This table holds about 2.3 million clones, about 92% found once. The sequencing input was naive CD4+ T cells from PBMCs. Regarding subset: CD45RA+ positively selected. These receptors came from a young man in good health. Some clones in this sample may be carry-over from other donors' samples.

J is TRBJ2-1 and V is TRBV28; D could derive from TRBD1 or TRBD2 (6 bases each). V was pared by 5 bases and J by 6 bases, with 17 bases between. CDR3 size: 15 residues. The germline gives CDR1 MDHEN, CDR2 SYDVKM. The CDR3 spells CASSGGLAGFNEQFF. The CDR3 bases are TGTGCCAGCAGTGGGGGGCTTGCGGGGTTCAATGAGCAGTTCTTC. Full variable domain (rest looked up from reference TRBV28 and TRBJ2-1): DVKVTQSSRYLVKRTGEKVFLECVQDMDHENMFWYRQDPGLGLRLIYFSYDVKMKEKGDIPEGYSVSREKKERFSLILESASTNQTSMYLCASSGGLAGFNEQFFGPGTRLTVL.

This CDR3 is CASSRTLAGVPGEQFF. The CDR3 DNA is TGCGCCAGCAGCCGAACACTAGCGGGAGTCCCGGGTGAGCAGTTCTTC. V usage is TRBV4-3 and J usage is TRBJ2-1; 11 bases agree with TRBD2. Germline-derived CDR1 and CDR2 are LGHNA and YSLEER. After removal of 4 bases from V and 9 bases from J, the junction contained 11 bases not matched to a gene. This CDR3 is 16 amino acids long.

The chain carries TRBV7-3 and TRBJ2-3; D ambiguous. CDR3 size: 14 residues. With 2 bases removed from V and 3 bases from J, the gap between germline ends came to 9 bases. CDR1 SGHTA and CDR2 FQGTGA come from the germline V gene. This CDR3 is CASSLLVATDTQYF. CDR3 sequence (DNA): TGTGCCAGCAGCTTACTCGTGGCGACAGATACGCAGTATTTT.

The V gene is TRBV27, the J gene TRBJ2-7; the D gene is possibly TRBD2 (5 bases). V lost 0 bases, J lost 2 bases, and 8 bases lay in between. This CDR3 contains 14 residues. CDR1 MNHEY and CDR2 SMNVEV come from the germline V gene (reference sequence). The CDR3 DNA is TGTGCCAGCAGTTTATCCGGGAAGACCTACGAGCAGTACTTC. The encoded protein is CASSLSGKTYEQYF.

The V and J genes are TRBV19 and TRBJ2-1; 10 bases fit TRBD2. The CDR3 contains 13 residues. J lost 4 bases, V lost 8 bases, and 2 bases had no gene match. Per the germline V gene, CDR1 is LNHDA and CDR2 is SQIVND (reference sequence). Here the CDR3 reads CASSSGGYNEQFF. In nucleotides, the CDR3 is TGTGCCAGTTCTAGCGGGGGATACAATGAGCAGTTCTTC.

V and J are TRBV9 and TRBJ2-2; the match to TRBD1 covers 8 bases. Germline V CDR1 and CDR2: SGDLS, YYNGEE. The V and J ends lost 4 bases and 5 bases, in that order; junction bases with no gene match: 4. This CDR3 spans 14 amino acids. Here the CDR3 DNA reads TGTGCCAGCAGCCAGACAGGGGATACCGGGGAGCTGTTTTTT. Protein product: CASSQTGDTGELFF.

On this clone: Other DNA sequences in the same sample also yield this CDR3. This chain links TRBV28 with TRBJ2-1; 10 nucleotides agree with TRBD1. The CDR3 runs 15 residues. Germline trimming cut 6 bases from V and 2 bases from J; bases unmatched to any gene: 4. The germline CDR1 and CDR2 sequences are MDHEN and SYDVKM. CDR3: CASSSGTGAYNEQFF. The DNA for the CDR3 is TGTGCCAGCAGCTCGGGGACAGGGGCCTACAATGAGCAGTTCTTC. The whole variable domain, remainder taken from reference TRBV28 and TRBJ2-1, is DVKVTQSSRYLVKRTGEKVFLECVQDMDHENMFWYRQDPGLGLRLIYFSYDVKMKEKGDIPEGYSVSREKKERFSLILESASTNQTSMYLCASSSGTGAYNEQFFGPGTRLTVL.

Regarding this clone: The sample holds other DNA sequences that translate to the same CDR3. This sequence joins TRBV20-1 and TRBJ2-5; perhaps TRBD2 as D (6 bases). The V gene's germline CDR1 is DFQATT and CDR2 SNEGSKA (reference sequence). This CDR3 is 11 amino acids long. The ends were cut back, 6 bases at V and 2 bases at J, with 7 bases in the middle. As DNA, the CDR3 is TGCAGTGCCGGGACTCAAGAGACCCAGTACTTC. Amino acids: CSAGTQETQYF.

This clone appeared a single time. This sequence joins TRBV10-3 and TRBJ2-3; TRBD1 or TRBD2 may be the D gene (5 bases each). V was clipped by 6 bases and J by 7 bases, with 14 bases between them. Per the germline V gene, CDR1 is ENHRY and CDR2 is SYGVKD. The CDR3 covers 13 residues. The CDR3 sequence is CAISAQGTNTQYF. CDR3 in DNA: TGTGCCATCAGCGCACAAGGGACGAATACGCAGTATTTT.

The V call is TRBV9, the J call TRBJ2-1; 13 bases are shared with TRBD2. J gave up 9 bases and V 4 bases, and 10 bases lay outside the gene matches. From germline, CDR1 is SGDLS and CDR2 YYNGEE. This CDR3 has 16 amino acids. CDR3 region: CASSRTSGSAWGEQFF. The CDR3 coding sequence is TGTGCCAGCAGCCGGACTAGCGGGAGCGCTTGGGGTGAGCAGTTCTTC.

About this clone itself: Other DNA sequences in this sample translate to the same CDR3. The chain is built from TRBV4-1 and TRBJ2-5; 13 bases are shared with TRBD2. V lost 0 bases to trimming and J lost 5 bases; unmatched junction nucleotides: 6. Germline CDR1 is MGHRA and CDR2 is YSYEKL. This CDR3 contains 17 residues. CDR3 in DNA: TGCGCCAGCAGCCAAGACGGACTAGCGGGAGTTGGGGAGACCCAGTACTTC. Protein sequence: CASSQDGLAGVGETQYF.

V usage is TRBV6-1 and J usage is TRBJ1-1; D ambiguous. Germline V CDR1 and CDR2: MNHNS, SASEGT. Between the trimmed V and J ends, which lost 7 bases and 6 bases, there was a span of 18 bases. The CDR3 consists of 14 residues. CDR3 in amino acids: CASKTVGRAPEAFF. The CDR3 coding sequence is TGTGCCAGCAAGACCGTAGGTAGGGCCCCTGAAGCTTTCTTT.

The chain is built from TRBV7-6 and TRBJ1-1; D is ambiguous. Per germline, CDR1 SGHVS and CDR2 FNYEAQ. CDR3 length: 13 amino acids. The V gene lost 1 base and the J gene lost 5 bases, with 8 bases spanning the gap. The CDR3 sequence is CASSLGWETEAFF. DNA for the CDR3: TGTGCCAGCAGCTTAGGATGGGAAACTGAAGCTTTCTTT.

Notes on this clone: Other DNA sequences in this sample translate to the same CDR3. The chain links TRBV30 to TRBJ2-2; no clear D. Germline CDR1 GTSNPN, CDR2 SVGIG (reference sequence). V dropped 0 bases and J dropped 5 bases, with 1 base sitting between them. The CDR3 sequence is 11 residues long. CDR3 bases: TGTGCCTGGAGTGTTACCGGGGAGCTGTTTTTT. This sequence encodes CAWSVTGELFF.

The genes are TRBV5-5 and TRBJ1-1; D is uncertain. V lost 0 bases and J 1 base, leaving 7 bases between the germline ends. The CDR3 sequence is 14 residues long. The V gene's germline CDR1 is SGHKS and CDR2 YYEKEE (reference sequence). The CDR3, as DNA: TGTGCCAGCAGCTTGGTCACCGGGAACACTGAAGCTTTCTTT. It encodes CASSLVTGNTEAFF.

The V call is TRBV6-6, the J call TRBJ2-1; D may be TRBD2 (6 bases). Trimming stripped 5 bases from V and 13 bases from J, with 15 bases between. The germline CDR1 and CDR2 sequences are MNHNY and SVGAGI (reference sequence). This CDR3 has 12 residues. As DNA, the CDR3 is TGTGCCAGCAGTACGGCCCAGGGAGGACAGTTCTTC. This codes for CASSTAQGGQFF.

This chain uses TRBV5-1 with TRBJ2-3; 8 bases match TRBD2. CDR1 and CDR2 from the germline V gene are SGHRS and YFSETQ. The junction had 6 bases not matched to a gene; V was cut back by 4 bases and J by 5 bases. CDR3 size: 14 residues. The DNA for the CDR3 is TGCGCCAGCAGCGAGAGCGGGAGTGAAGATACGCAGTATTTT. Its translation is CASSESGSEDTQYF.

This clone was observed once. The J gene is TRBJ2-2, the V gene TRBV5-1, with 14 positions matching TRBD2. The CDR3 has 17 residues. Germline V CDR1 and CDR2: SGHRS, YFSETQ. Losses at the gene ends were 3 bases for V and 7 bases for J; bases not matched to a gene: 8. The CDR3, as DNA: TGCGCCAGCAGCTCTGGTGGGACTAGCGGGAGTAGCGGGGAGCTGTTTTTT. It translates to CASSSGGTSGSSGELFF.

The genes are TRBV30 and TRBJ2-5; D not certain. Germline CDR1 GTSNPN, CDR2 SVGIG (reference sequence). V was clipped by 0 bases and J by 1 base, with 12 bases between them. CDR3 length: 15 amino acids. The CDR3 region has the DNA TGTGCCTGGAGTGTACAACCCACACCCCAAGAGACCCAGTACTTC. Its protein is CAWSVQPTPQETQYF.

The CDR3, as DNA: TGTGCCAGCAGCTTGGATCGCGGGGCTCAGCCCCAGCATTTT. Its protein is CASSLDRGAQPQHF. This sequence joins TRBV5-4 and TRBJ1-5; a possible D gene is TRBD1 (5 bases). With 0 bases removed from V and 6 bases from J, the gap between germline ends came to 10 bases. The CDR3 contains 14 residues. CDR1 SGHNT and CDR2 YYREEE come from the germline V gene (reference sequence).

The rearrangement uses TRBV27 and TRBJ2-7, with 9 nucleotides matching TRBD1. Trimming took 6 bases from V and 4 from J; bases not matched to a gene: 7. Germline-derived CDR1 and CDR2 are MNHEY and SMNVEV (reference sequence). This CDR3 is built from 14 residues. CDR3 coding DNA: TGTGCCAGCAGCTACATAGACAGGGGGTACGAGCAGTACTTC. Protein sequence: CASSYIDRGYEQYF.

This clone has only one observation. J is TRBJ2-7 and V is TRBV27; the D is unclear. The CDR3 runs to 14 residues. Germline loops: CDR1 MNHEY, CDR2 SMNVEV (reference sequence). The germline V and J ends were trimmed by 6 bases and 2 bases, with 14 bases remaining between them. The CDR3 nucleotides are TGTGCCAGCAGAGACCGGGTGGAAACCTACGAGCAGTACTTC. Translation gives CASRDRVETYEQYF.

The chain carries TRBV27 and TRBJ2-7; tentative D call: TRBD1 (5 bases). The germline gives CDR1 MNHEY, CDR2 SMNVEV (reference sequence). Between the trimmed V and J ends, which lost 5 bases and 3 bases, there was a span of 17 bases. CDR3 size: 15 residues. The CDR3: CASSVTRQNFYEQYF. The DNA for the CDR3 is TGTGCCAGCAGTGTCACTCGACAGAATTTCTACGAGCAGTACTTC.

The chain combines TRBV27 with TRBJ2-7; possible D gene TRBD2, 5 bases. With 2 bases removed from V and 2 bases from J, the gap between germline ends came to 13 bases. The CDR3 extends over 15 amino acids. Germline lookup yields CDR1 MNHEY and CDR2 SMNVEV (reference sequence). CDR3 coding DNA: TGTGCCAGCAGTTTAGGACGGGGAAAAACCTACGAGCAGTACTTC. This gives the protein CASSLGRGKTYEQYF.

Remarks on this clone: Other DNA variants within this sample encode the same CDR3. The gene calls are TRBV5-1 and TRBJ2-7; D remains ambiguous. Germline V gives CDR1 SGHRS, CDR2 YFSETQ. This CDR3 comprises 13 residues. The V end was cut by 4 bases, the J end by 2 bases, with 10 bases between. CDR3 sequence: CASSQTGAYEQYF. The DNA of the CDR3 is TGCGCCAGCAGCCAAACCGGCGCCTACGAGCAGTACTTC. The full variable domain, completed using reference TRBV5-1 and TRBJ2-7, is KAGVTQTPRYLIKTRGQQVTLSCSPISGHRSVSWYQQTPGQGLQFLFEYFSETQRNKGNFPGRFSGRQFSNSRSEMNVSTLELGDSALYLCASSQTGAYEQYFGPGTRLTVT.

This rearrangement joins TRBV29-1 to TRBJ2-4, with 12 bases identical to TRBD2. Germline CDR1 is SQVTM and CDR2 is ANQGSEA. The CDR3 sequence is 20 residues long. Trimming cost V 2 bases and J 0 bases; bases outside gene matches: 14. The CDR3 region has the DNA TGCAGCGTTGAATTCCTAGCGGGAGGGCCGGGGCTCCTAGCCAAAAACATTCAGTACTTC. This encodes CSVEFLAGGPGLLAKNIQYF.